These T cell receptor beta chains were read from a single sample in a study of identical twins. One entry per CDR3 protein, called by TCRdb with MiXCR from the 5' RACE reads. The table shows 200,000 to 250,000 distinct CDR3 sequences, with more than 13% occurring only once. Sequenced sample: memory (CD45RO+) T cells sorted from blood. The origin of the receptors is a woman aged 18-30 years in good health. Both conserved end residues are part of each CDR3. A D gene is named only where the DNA matches it firmly. Only some rows state a clone size, as once, few, many or a class for expanded clones.

TGTGCCAGCAGCTTTTCGCCCCTTAACTATGGCTACACCTTC CASSFSPLNYGYTF TRBJ1-2 14 few TRBV7-9 -
TGTGCCGTATCCGGGACTCGACGCACAGATACGCAGTATTTT CAVSGTRRTDTQYF TRBJ2-3 14 - TRBV6-1 -
TGCGCCAGCAGCTGGTTCTCCGGGACTAGGAACGAGCAGTACTTC CASSWFSGTRNEQYF TRBJ2-7 15 medium-sized TRBV5-1 TRBD2
TGTGCCAGCAGCGGTAACCCGTACCAAGAGACCCAGTACTTC CASSGNPYQETQYF TRBJ2-5 14 - TRBV9 -
TGCAGTGCTGGGGGACTAGCGGGGGAAGATACGCAGTATTTT CSAGGLAGEDTQYF TRBJ2-3 14 many TRBV20-1 TRBD2
TGCGCCAGCAGCGAGCCGACTAGGAGTGAGCAGTTCTTC CASSEPTRSEQFF TRBJ2-1 13 few TRBV5-1 -
TGTGCCACCAAATCTACTAGCGGGAGAGAGGTCGAGCAGTACTTC CATKSTSGREVEQYF TRBJ2-7 15 - TRBV15 TRBD2
TGCGCCAGCAGCCCCACGGGCAATAGCAATCAGCCCCAGCATTTT CASSPTGNSNQPQHF TRBJ1-5 15 few TRBV5-1 -
TGTGCCAGCAGTTTCTCAGGGGATGGCTACACCTTC CASSFSGDGYTF TRBJ1-2 12 many TRBV12-3/TRBV12-4 -
TGTGCCAGCGGCCGTGGGGCGGACGATGAGCAGTTCTTC CASGRGADDEQFF TRBJ2-1 13 - TRBV12-3/TRBV12-4 -
TGTGCCAGCAGCTTAATGAACCTAGCGGCGGTTTACAATGAGCAGTTCTTC CASSLMNLAAVYNEQFF TRBJ2-1 17 - TRBV7-2 TRBD2
TGTGCCAGCAGCTTAGAAGCGCGACGTTACAATGAGCAGTTCTTC CASSLEARRYNEQFF TRBJ2-1 15 - TRBV7-2 -
TGTGCCAGCAGTGAGCGGTTCTACGAGCAGTACTTC CASSERFYEQYF TRBJ2-7 12 few TRBV2 -
TGTGCCACCAGCACCCAGGGTCACGGGGAGCTGTTTTTT CATSTQGHGELFF TRBJ2-2 13 many TRBV15 -
TGCAGTGCTAGATCCGTTAGCGGGATCTGGGAGACCCAGTACTTC CSARSVSGIWETQYF TRBJ2-5 15 - TRBV20-1 TRBD2
TGTGCCAGCAGTGAAGGATTCCGACATATGAACACTGAAGCTTTCTTT CASSEGFRHMNTEAFF TRBJ1-1 16 few TRBV6-1 -
TGTGCCATCAGTGGTACAGCTTTAAGTGCTGAAGCTTTCTTT CAISGTALSAEAFF TRBJ1-1 14 - TRBV10-3 -
TGTGCCAGCAGCCAAGCTCAAGGAGGAGGCTACACCTTC CASSQAQGGGYTF TRBJ1-2 13 many TRBV3-1 -
TGTGCCACCGCCTCAGGGACAGGACTCACCGGGGAGCTGTTTTTT CATASGTGLTGELFF TRBJ2-2 15 - TRBV24-1 TRBD1
TGTGCCATCAGTGCCCTACAGGTCGCAAGTAACAATGAGCAGTTCTTC CAISALQVASNNEQFF TRBJ2-1 16 - TRBV10-3 -
TGTGCCAGCAGCTTGAGGGAAAGTGAAAAACTGTTTTTT CASSLRESEKLFF TRBJ1-4 13 few TRBV7-2 -
TGTGCCAGCAGCCCAGCGGGAATCTACGAGCAGTACTTC CASSPAGIYEQYF TRBJ2-7 13 - TRBV7-9 TRBD2
TGCAGTGCTAGAGATATTGAGCGGGGGCGGAACGAGCAGTACTTC CSARDIERGRNEQYF TRBJ2-7 15 few TRBV20-1 TRBD2
TGCAGTGCTAGGGCCGACAGGGTGGCTTTCTTT CSARADRVAFF TRBJ1-1 11 - TRBV20-1 TRBD1
TGTGCCATCACCGGGACTAGCGGGAGGTTGAATGAGCAGTTCTTC CAITGTSGRLNEQFF TRBJ2-1 15 - TRBV10-3 TRBD2
TGCGCCAGCGGATCCGGACAGGGCAACACTGAAGCTTTCTTT CASGSGQGNTEAFF TRBJ1-1 14 - TRBV5-1 TRBD1
TGCAGTGCCTTACATAGTAGGGCCAAAAACATTCAGTACTTC CSALHSRAKNIQYF TRBJ2-4 14 few TRBV20-1 -
TGTGCCAGCAGCCACTTGGACAGAAACTACGAGCAGTACTTC CASSHLDRNYEQYF TRBJ2-7 14 - TRBV5-4 -
TGTGCCAGCAGTTTTGGACATGTGAACACTGAAGCTTTCTTT CASSFGHVNTEAFF TRBJ1-1 14 few TRBV12-3/TRBV12-4 -
TGTGCCAGCAGCCAAGCAGGGAACATTCAGTACTTC CASSQAGNIQYF TRBJ2-4 12 few TRBV3-1 -
TGTGCCAGCAGTTTAAGAGGGTTCCACGAGCAGTACTTC CASSLRGFHEQYF TRBJ2-7 13 - TRBV12-3/TRBV12-4 -
TGTGCCAGCAGCTTTAACAGTGCGAATGAAAAACTGTTTTTT CASSFNSANEKLFF TRBJ1-4 14 few TRBV7-9 -
TGCAGTGCTAGAGATGGGGGGGGGAGGCCAGATACGCAGTATTTT CSARDGGGRPDTQYF TRBJ2-3 15 few TRBV20-1 TRBD2
TGTGCCAGTAGTAGACTAGCGGGGCGTAACTCCTACAATGAGCAGTTCTTC CASSRLAGRNSYNEQFF TRBJ2-1 17 many TRBV19 TRBD2
TGTGCCAGCAGCTACACAGGGGTCTCCTACGAGCAGTACTTC CASSYTGVSYEQYF TRBJ2-7 14 - TRBV7-9 TRBD1
TGTGCCAGCAGGGGGACAGGGGTTGGCGAGCAGTACTTC CASRGTGVGEQYF TRBJ2-7 13 few TRBV7-8 TRBD1
TGTGCCAGCAGCTTAATCGCGGGGCCATCCTACGAGCAGTACTTC CASSLIAGPSYEQYF TRBJ2-7 15 many TRBV7-8 -
TGCGCCAGCAGCTCGGGACTAGCGGGGTCGCAGTTCTTC CASSSGLAGSQFF TRBJ2-1 13 - TRBV5-1 TRBD2
TGTGCCAGCAGCTTACTCCGGTCAAGGCCCTACGAGCAGTACTTC CASSLLRSRPYEQYF TRBJ2-7 15 many TRBV11-2 -
TGTGCTAGTGGTTTCAGAGTCCAAGAGACCCAGTACTTC CASGFRVQETQYF TRBJ2-5 13 few TRBV12-5 -